This note documents a single T cell receptor beta chain sequence. Looked up from germline, CDR1 is SGHNT and CDR2 is YYREEE (reference sequence). Trimming at V came to 2 bases and at J to 4 bases, leaving 9 bases not matched to a gene. CDR3 length equals 17 residues. These data originate in a study of blood T cell repertoires in COVID-19. Study background: Sites across the United States, Italy and Spain contributed samples from acute and convalescent COVID-19. From T cells, B-cell-depleted T cells, or PBMCs came the material, which was cDNA or gDNA.

Seattle's enrolled individuals joined amid active infection and were then monitored longitudinally. Authors' processing steps: Nucleated cell number was recorded as an estimate derived from reference gene primer amplification. The method was immunoSEQ multiplex PCR; TCRdb's version includes in-frame clones alone and lacks a portion of them. That table is the source of V, J and clone size, and D and trimming were worked out from the DNA. Of about 250,000 clones listed, roughly 84% were seen once; the top ten hold roughly 14%. This clonotype was sampled from a person aged 70 to 80 with COVID-19, enrolled during active disease. The chain uses TRBV5-4 and TRBJ2-5; 12 nucleotides line up with TRBD2. Specimen: peripheral blood. The CDR3 nucleotides read TGTGCCAGCAGCTTCTCTAGCGGGAGGGCCGTGGTAGAGACCCAGTACTTC. As protein: CASSFSSGRAVVETQYF.